The clone carrying this T cell receptor beta chain ranks as medium-sized. Its target is unknown. This sample was included in a study of CD4 T cells in relation to SARS-CoV-2 and coronaviruses. The study, taken as a whole, reports: In about 65% of donors, memory CD4+ clonotypes crossrecognized SARS-CoV-2 and at least one common cold coronavirus spike.

Before the COVID-19 pandemic, during about 2011-2019, CD4+ T cells were taken from unexposed donors. Isolation of CD4+ T cells took place after approximately 10 days in culture. Unexposed-donor CD4+ T cells were probed with SARS-CoV-2 S/N and four cold-coronavirus spikes, cells permitting. Cultures received half-medium IL-2 refreshes on days 3 and 7. This table comes from immunoSEQ multiplex PCR, and its TCRdb copy is limited to in-frame clones, with some not included. The table shows over 15,000 clones, with around 82% occurring only once. The CDR3 has 16 amino acids. Germline assignment: CDR1 LGHDT and CDR2 YNNKEL (reference sequence). V lost 4 bases and J lost 5; bases outside the gene matches: 7.

The receptor was isolated from a human donor in good health. The specimen was CD4+ T cells from PBMCs, cultured in vitro. The chain couples TRBV3-1 (or the pseudogene TRBV3-2) to TRBJ2-3; 12 nucleotides align to TRBD2. The CDR3 region is CASSPLAGGPGDTQYF. CDR3 bases: TGTGCCAGCAGCCCTCTAGCGGGAGGGCCGGGAGATACGCAGTATTTT.